A single sample is the source of the 17 T cell receptor beta chains below, sequenced in a study of Ad26.COV2.S vaccination and SARS-CoV-2 variants (dated by TCRdb to about 2021). The treatment or condition label here, explained by the study, means: about 20 received Ad26.COV2.S at low or high dose, single or two shots; 5 received placebo; per-sample allocation not given. Repertoires of vaccine and placebo recipients were sequenced from samples taken on day 63 after the first injection. The library was prepared using the immunoSEQ multiplex PCR assay. TCRdb mirrors the immuneACCESS table, restricted to in-frame sequences. Some clones are absent from its copies; in checked studies, under half trace to an unresolved V gene, and the reason for the others is unknown. Recorded for this sample are approximately 450,000 clones; 80% to 95% of them occurred a single time. The ten largest account for more than 9% of the sample.

The sequenced sample was peripheral blood, obtained in a trial of Ad26.COV2.S vaccine versus placebo. These receptors all stem from a person between 18 and 65 years old who received the Ad26.COV2.S COVID-19 vaccine or a placebo.

The chain recombines TRBV11-1 with TRBJ2-7; D gene uncertain. From germline, CDR1 is SGHAT and CDR2 FQDESV (reference sequence). Deletions cut 0 bases from V and 7 bases from J, with 19 bases between. The CDR3 sequence is 16 residues long. The CDR3: CASSLASLGVWGEQYF. The CDR3 bases are TGTGCCAGCAGCTTAGCGAGTCTAGGAGTATGGGGAGAGCAGTACTTC.

This clone was observed a single time. In DNA, the CDR3 is TGTGCCAGCAGTTCAACTACAGGGGGCTCTGGAAACACCATATATTTT. This gives the protein CASSSTTGGSGNTIYF. The genes are TRBV11-2 and TRBJ1-3; 8 nucleotides line up with TRBD1. The CDR3 has 16 amino acids. The V segment lost 6 bases and the J segment 0 bases; nucleotides outside the gene matches: 7. The V gene's germline CDR1 is SGHAT and CDR2 FQNNGV.

The chain combines TRBV7-3 with TRBJ2-2, with D possibly TRBD2 on 6 matching bases. This CDR3 comprises 13 residues. Trimming took off 5 bases at V and 5 bases at J, with 9 bases between the two ends. Per the germline V gene, CDR1 is SGHTA and CDR2 is FQGTGA. This CDR3 is CASSGRNTGELFF. As DNA, the CDR3 is TGTGCCAGCAGCGGGAGGAATACCGGGGAGCTGTTTTTT.

The chain recombines TRBV7-2 with TRBJ2-7, with D maybe TRBD2 (5 bases). The CDR3 is 14 residues long. The ends were cut back, 4 bases at V and 0 bases at J, with 10 bases in the middle. Looked up from germline, CDR1 is SGHTA and CDR2 is FQGNSA. CDR3 sequence: CASSYLGSSYEQYF. Here the CDR3 DNA reads TGTGCCAGCAGCTACTTAGGGAGCTCCTACGAGCAGTACTTC.

The DNA for the CDR3 is TGTGCCATCAGCCCTTGGTTGAGCTCCTACGAGCAGTACTTC. It specifies CAISPWLSSYEQYF. The chain employs TRBV10-3 and TRBJ2-7; D is uncertain. CDR1 is ENHRY and CDR2 is SYGVKD in the germline V gene. The CDR3 contains 14 residues. V was cut by 6 bases and J by 0 bases, with 12 bases left in between.

The rearrangement links TRBV11-2 to TRBJ2-1, with 8 bases that match TRBD2. The V segment lost 4 bases and the J segment 8 bases; nucleotides outside the gene matches: 4. In germline, CDR1 is SGHAT, CDR2 FQNNGV. The CDR3 is made up of 13 amino acids. CDR3 coding DNA: TGTGCCAGCAGCTCCCAACTAGCGGATGAGCAGTTCTTC. It translates to CASSSQLADEQFF.

The chain carries TRBV5-6 and TRBJ1-1, with D possibly being TRBD1 (5 bases). Trimming took off 1 base at V and 1 base at J, with 11 bases between the two ends. The CDR3 extends over 15 amino acids. CDR1 and CDR2 from the germline V gene are SGHDT and YYEEEE. The CDR3 DNA follows: TGTGCCAGCAGCTTGTCTGGGACTGGGAACACTGAAGCTTTCTTT. Its protein is CASSLSGTGNTEAFF.

On this clone itself: The same CDR3 arises from other DNA sequences in this sample as well. The rearrangement uses TRBV7-2 and TRBJ1-5; no definite D call. V lost 3 bases to trimming and J lost 4 bases, with 7 bases between them. Germline loops: CDR1 SGHTA, CDR2 FQGNSA. The CDR3 length is 13 residues. The CDR3 DNA reads TGTGCCAGCAGCTTGGTAGGGAATCAGCCCCAGCATTTT. It encodes CASSLVGNQPQHF.

The chain recombines TRBV7-3 with TRBJ2-2, with TRBD1 identical over 8 bases. Germline V gene lookup returns CDR1 SGHTA and CDR2 FQGTGA. Trimming removed 5 bases from V and 7 bases from J; junction bases left unmatched: 9. The CDR3 length is 15 residues. The CDR3 spells CASSPRTGRDGELFF. In DNA, the CDR3 is TGTGCCAGCAGCCCCAGGACAGGGAGAGACGGGGAGCTGTTTTTT. The full variable domain, with the rest looked up from reference TRBV7-3 and TRBJ2-2, is GAGVSQTPSNKVTEKGKYVELRCDPISGHTALYWYRQSLGQGPEFLIYFQGTGAADDSGLPNDRFFAVRPEGSVSTLKIQRTERGDSAVYLCASSPRTGRDGELFFGEGSRLTVL.

The V and J genes are TRBV7-9 and TRBJ1-1, with unresolved D. CDR3 length: 11 amino acids. Germline assignment: CDR1 SEHNR and CDR2 FQNEAQ (reference sequence). Trimming cost V 5 bases and J 4 bases, with 5 bases left between them. The CDR3: CASSTSTEAFF. CDR3 DNA: TGTGCCAGCAGCACTAGCACTGAAGCTTTCTTT. Full variable domain (rest looked up from reference TRBV7-9 and TRBJ1-1): DTGVSQNPRHKITKRGQNVTFRCDPISEHNRLYWYRQTLGQGPEFLTYFQNEAQLEKSRLLSDRFSAERPKGSFSTLEIQRTEQGDSAMYLCASSTSTEAFFGQGTRLTVV.

V and J are TRBV6-6 and TRBJ2-1, with 10 bases aligning to TRBD2. The CDR3 is 15 amino acids. The J segment lost 4 bases and the V segment lost 6 bases, leaving 6 bases of the junction unmatched. The germline V gene encodes CDR1 MNHNY and CDR2 SVGAGI (reference sequence). The CDR3: CASSIAGGLYNEQFF. CDR3 DNA sequence: TGTGCCAGCAGCATAGCGGGAGGCCTATACAATGAGCAGTTCTTC.

This chain connects TRBV6-6 to TRBJ1-4; TRBD1 is a possible D gene (6 bases). The CDR3 spans 13 residues. Between the trimmed V and J ends, which lost 7 bases and 6 bases, there was a span of 12 bases. In germline, CDR1 is MNHNY, CDR2 SVGAGI (reference sequence). The CDR3 sequence: CASTPGQYEKLFF. In DNA, the CDR3 is TGTGCCAGCACCCCCGGACAGTATGAAAAACTGTTTTTT.

In regard to this clone: Other DNA sequences in the sample encode the same CDR3. The rearrangement joins TRBV4-2 to TRBJ1-1; unclear D gene. CDR3 length: 14 residues. Deletions cut 0 bases from V and 1 base from J, with 6 bases between. CDR1 LGHNA and CDR2 YNFKEQ come from the germline V gene. The CDR3: CASSQDPENTEAFF. CDR3 nucleotide sequence: TGTGCCAGCAGCCAAGATCCAGAGAACACTGAAGCTTTCTTT.

This clone was observed a handful of times. The chain couples TRBV27 to TRBJ1-6; D remains unclear. Trimming cost V 6 bases and J 5 bases, with 11 bases left between them. In germline, CDR1 is MNHEY, CDR2 SMNVEV (reference sequence). This CDR3 region has 14 residues. This chain's CDR3 is CASRALINNSPLHF. The CDR3 DNA is TGTGCCAGCAGGGCGCTAATAAATAATTCACCCCTCCACTTT.

The V gene is TRBV5-1, the J gene TRBJ1-5, with TRBD1 matching 8 bases. The CDR3 has 15 residues. The germline V gene has CDR1 SGHRS and CDR2 YFSETQ. The V and J ends lost 5 bases and 3 bases, in that order; junction bases with no gene match: 7. In DNA, the CDR3 is TGCGCCAGCAGACGAGGGACAGGCGTCAATCAGCCCCAGCATTTT. This codes for CASRRGTGVNQPQHF.

The chain recombines TRBV7-6 with TRBJ2-2; a possible D gene is TRBD1 (6 bases). CDR1 is SGHVS and CDR2 is FNYEAQ in the germline V gene. Trimming cost V 3 bases and J 7 bases, with 12 bases left between them. The CDR3 is 14 residues long. CDR3 DNA: TGTGCCAGCAGCTTGGGGGCAGGAAGCGGGGAGCTGTTTTTT. It is translated as CASSLGAGSGELFF.

This clone appeared a few times. This chain links TRBV25-1 with TRBJ2-7; TRBD1 or TRBD2 may be the D gene (5 bases each). Germline CDR1 reads MGHDK; CDR2 reads SYGVNS. This CDR3 is 14 amino acids long. Trimming removed 2 bases at V and 3 bases at J, with 11 bases between. The CDR3 loop is CASSESGRDYEQYF. In DNA form, the CDR3 reads TGTGCCAGCAGTGAAAGCGGCAGGGACTACGAGCAGTACTTC.